This T cell receptor (beta chain) derives from a study of T cell repertoires in cytomegalovirus infection. Background on the study: CMV epitopes, recently identified HLA-C-restricted and well-studied HLA-B-restricted, were used. Public TCR beta signature analysis indicated the presence of both CMV infection and matching HLA type. The study's findings and limits: CMV-specific TCR beta clonotypes restricted by HLA-C were the ones dominating the ex vivo response. Based on cumulative public TCR beta family frequency, carriers of CMV plus the relevant HLA were identified.

TCRdb re-called the reads with MiXCR, one entry per CDR3 protein. This sample has some 940,000 distinct CDR3 sequences, with 31% found just once. The CDR3 contains 16 residues. Germline V gives CDR1 LGHDT, CDR2 YNNKEL (reference sequence). The ends lost 4 bases at V and 4 bases at J; junction bases unmatched: 6. Many counts were recorded for this clonotype. Its antigen is currently unknown. The source material was cultured CD8+ T cells from PBMCs, sampled from culture after CMV antigen stimulation. The sequence was obtained from a human donor in good health (CMV status not recorded). Some clones in this sample may be carry-over from other donors' samples. The chain is built from TRBV3-1 and TRBJ2-1; 11 nucleotides match TRBD2. In nucleotides, the CDR3 is TGTGCCAGCAGCCCCACCCGACTAGCGGGGTACAATGAGCAGTTCTTC. This codes for CASSPTRLAGYNEQFF.